The source of this T cell receptor beta chain is a study of blood T cell repertoires in COVID-19. In the study overall: COVID-19 samples collected from the United States, Italy and Spain covered acute and convalescent phases. Sources were T cells, B-cell-depleted T cells, or PBMCs; the material itself was cDNA or gDNA.

The CDR3 is made up of 14 amino acids. The germline V gene has CDR1 LGHDT and CDR2 YNNKEL (reference sequence). Trimming left V 4 bases short and J 0 bases short, with 7 bases between. As originally analysed: Estimates of nucleated cell counts were drawn from the amplification of reference gene primers. The data were produced by immunoSEQ multiplex PCR, yet TCRdb's version contains in-frame clones alone and is incomplete. V, J and clone size are taken as reported in that table, and D and trimming were inferred from the DNA itself. Seen here are under 150,000 clones, roughly nine tenths observed once, and the top ten hold roughly 3.7%.

The V gene is TRBV3-1 (or the pseudogene TRBV3-2), the J gene TRBJ1-5; D unclear. The source of this sequence is a man aged 50-60 years with active COVID-19. Sequenced sample: peripheral blood. The CDR3 sequence: CASSPGHSNQPQHF. The CDR3 DNA sequence: TGTGCCAGCAGCCCCGGTCATAGCAATCAGCCCCAGCATTTT.